This is a list of T cell receptor beta chains from one sample in a study of blood T cell repertoires in COVID-19. The repertoire was sequenced with immunoSEQ multiplex PCR; TCRdb's copy has only in-frame clones and lacks some. Of about 150,000 clones detected, 86% appear once; the ten largest clones hold roughly 7%. Sequencing was carried out using peripheral blood. The receptors were sampled from a man in his forties or fifties with active or convalescent COVID-19. The CDR3 runs from the conserved cysteine through the conserved F or W. A D gene is named only where the DNA matches it firmly. The size field is filled for only some rows; it gives once, few, many or a size class.

len	abundance	d_gene	j_gene	v_gene	CDR3aa	CDR3nt
14	-	-	TRBJ1-2	TRBV4-3	CASSRAGRSDGYTF	TGCGCCAGCAGTCGAGCGGGGAGGAGTGATGGCTACACCTTC
15	-	-	TRBJ2-7	TRBV7-3	CASSGASAETYEQYF	TGTGCCAGCAGCGGGGCTTCCGCAGAGACCTACGAGCAGTACTTC
15	-	-	TRBJ2-3	TRBV7-9	CASSRLGVTTDTQYF	TGTGCCAGCAGCCGACTCGGGGTAACCACAGATACGCAGTATTTT
15	-	TRBD2	TRBJ2-7	TRBV6-5	CASSFGGDLMYEQYF	TGTGCCAGCAGTTTCGGGGGGGACTTGATGTACGAGCAGTACTTC
15	-	TRBD1	TRBJ1-3	TRBV19	CASSVGQGRRNTIYF	TGTGCCAGTAGTGTGGGACAGGGTCGAAGAAACACCATATATTTT
14	-	-	TRBJ2-1	TRBV9	CASSVVGYNNEQFF	TGTGCCAGCAGCGTAGTGGGCTATAACAATGAGCAGTTCTTC
14	once	-	TRBJ1-1	TRBV2	CAARRGSVNTEAFF	TGTGCCGCTAGAAGGGGATCGGTGAACACTGAAGCTTTCTTT
16	-	TRBD1	TRBJ1-5	TRBV5-5	CASSSGQGGNNQPQHF	TGTGCCAGCAGCTCTGGACAGGGCGGTAACAATCAGCCCCAGCATTTT
11	-	-	TRBJ2-1	TRBV7-9	CASSLVGPALF	TGTGCCAGCAGCTTAGTGGGGCCCGCCCTCTTC
14	-	TRBD1	TRBJ2-7	TRBV27	CASFGTGAFYEQYF	TGTGCCAGCTTCGGGACAGGGGCGTTCTACGAGCAGTACTTC
18	-	TRBD1	TRBJ1-5	TRBV18	CASSPPEGQGAYGQPQHF	TGTGCCAGCTCACCACCCGAAGGACAGGGGGCTTATGGGCAGCCCCAGCATTTT
14	-	-	TRBJ2-7	TRBV27	CASTRLSRAHEQYF	TGTGCCAGCACTCGCCTGAGCAGGGCCCACGAGCAGTACTTC
12	few	TRBD2	TRBJ2-7	TRBV2	CASRLAGYEQYF	TGTGCCAGCAGACTAGCGGGATACGAGCAGTACTTC
15	-	-	TRBJ2-1	TRBV15	CATSRRRDTPWEQFF	TGTGCCACCAGCAGAAGACGGGACACCCCATGGGAGCAGTTCTTC
16	-	TRBD1	TRBJ1-1	TRBV6-5	CASSYDLTGPGTEAFF	TGTGCCAGCAGTTACGACCTGACAGGGCCGGGCACTGAAGCTTTCTTT
16	-	TRBD1	TRBJ1-3	TRBV19	CASSIGGTGGGNTIYF	TGTGCCAGTAGTATAGGCGGGACAGGGGGAGGAAACACCATATATTTT
15	few	-	TRBJ1-3	TRBV10-3	CAIRPGGGLENTIYF	TGTGCCATCAGGCCCGGGGGAGGGCTTGAAAACACCATATATTTT
13	-	TRBD2	TRBJ2-1	TRBV2	CASFQREGNEQFF	TGTGCCAGCTTCCAGCGGGAAGGCAATGAGCAGTTCTTC
16	-	-	TRBJ2-3	TRBV2	CASSEAGPQATDTQYF	TGTGCCAGCAGTGAAGCGGGCCCGCAGGCCACAGATACGCAGTATTTT
17	-	TRBD2	TRBJ2-1	TRBV28	CASSPFSLAGTYNEQFF	TGTGCCAGCAGTCCTTTCTCACTAGCGGGAACCTACAATGAGCAGTTCTTC
14	-	TRBD2	TRBJ2-2	TRBV2	CASRGTRGEGALFF	TGTGCCAGCAGGGGGACTAGGGGGGAAGGGGCGCTGTTTTTT
15	-	TRBD1	TRBJ2-1	TRBV6-5	CASRPGQGTYNEQFF	TGTGCCAGCAGACCGGGACAGGGTACCTACAATGAGCAGTTCTTC
14	-	-	TRBJ2-7	TRBV6-5	CASSSYPDYYEQYF	TGTGCCAGCAGTTCGTATCCCGACTATTACGAGCAGTACTTC
14	-	TRBD2	TRBJ2-1	TRBV27	CASSLLAGVNEQFF	TGTGCCAGCAGTTTACTGGCGGGAGTAAATGAGCAGTTCTTC
15	once	TRBD1	TRBJ1-1	TRBV7-8	CASTWVTGEHTEAFF	TGTGCCAGCACCTGGGTTACAGGGGAGCACACTGAAGCTTTCTTT
12	-	-	TRBJ1-1	TRBV12-3/TRBV12-4	CASSTNPGRAFF	TGTGCCAGCAGCACAAACCCCGGGAGGGCTTTCTTT
13	-	-	TRBJ2-2	TRBV6-5	CASSYRAAGELFF	TGTGCCAGCAGTTACCGCGCCGCCGGGGAGCTGTTTTTT
18	-	-	TRBJ1-2	TRBV15	CATQKGMPGERRNYGYTF	TGTGCCACCCAGAAGGGGATGCCAGGGGAGAGGAGAAACTATGGCTACACCTTC